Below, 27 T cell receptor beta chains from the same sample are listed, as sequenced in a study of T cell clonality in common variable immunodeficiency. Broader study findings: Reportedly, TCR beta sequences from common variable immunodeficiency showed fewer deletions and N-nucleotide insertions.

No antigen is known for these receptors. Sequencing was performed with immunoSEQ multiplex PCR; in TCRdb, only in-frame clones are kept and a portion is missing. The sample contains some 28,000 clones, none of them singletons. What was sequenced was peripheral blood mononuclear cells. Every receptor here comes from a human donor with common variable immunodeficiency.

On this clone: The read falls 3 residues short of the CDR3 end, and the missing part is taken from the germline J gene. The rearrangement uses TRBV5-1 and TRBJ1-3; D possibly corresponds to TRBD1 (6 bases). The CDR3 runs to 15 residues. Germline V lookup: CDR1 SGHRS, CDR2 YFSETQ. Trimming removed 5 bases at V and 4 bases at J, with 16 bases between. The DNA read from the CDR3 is TGCGCCAGCAGAGACCACAGGGCATCAGGAAACACC. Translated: CASRDHRASGNT. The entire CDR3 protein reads CASRDHRASGNTIYF.

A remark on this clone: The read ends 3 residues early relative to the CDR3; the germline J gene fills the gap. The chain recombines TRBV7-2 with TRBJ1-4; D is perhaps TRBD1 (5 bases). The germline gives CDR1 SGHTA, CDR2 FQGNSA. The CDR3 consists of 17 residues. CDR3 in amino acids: CASRLARGRGKVEKLFF. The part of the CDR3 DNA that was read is TGTGCAAGTCGCTTAGCGCGGGGACGGGGGAAAGTAGAAAAA.

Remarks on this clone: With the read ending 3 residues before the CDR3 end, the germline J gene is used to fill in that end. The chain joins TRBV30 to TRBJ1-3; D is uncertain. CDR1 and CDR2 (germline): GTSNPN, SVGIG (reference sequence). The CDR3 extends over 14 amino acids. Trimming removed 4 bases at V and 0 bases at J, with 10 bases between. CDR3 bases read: TGTGCCTGGAAAAGTGGCGGCTCTGGAAACACC. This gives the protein CAWKSGGSGNT. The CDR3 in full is CAWKSGGSGNTIYF.

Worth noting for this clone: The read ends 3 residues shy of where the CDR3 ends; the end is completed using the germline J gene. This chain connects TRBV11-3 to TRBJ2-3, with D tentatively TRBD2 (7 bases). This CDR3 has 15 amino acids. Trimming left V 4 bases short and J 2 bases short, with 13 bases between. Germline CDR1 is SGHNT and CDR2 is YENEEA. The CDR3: CASSSGGAVTDTQYF. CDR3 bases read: TGTGCCAGCAGCTCTGGGGGGGCGGTCACAGATACG.

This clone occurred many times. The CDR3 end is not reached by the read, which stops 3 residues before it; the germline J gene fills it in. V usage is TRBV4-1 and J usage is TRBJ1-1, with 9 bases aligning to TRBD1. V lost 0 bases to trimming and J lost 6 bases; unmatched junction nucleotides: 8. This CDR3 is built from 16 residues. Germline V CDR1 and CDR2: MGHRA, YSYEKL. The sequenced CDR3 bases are TGCGCCAGCAGCCAAGATCCGGGACAGGGTAGCGCTGAA. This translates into CASSQDPGQGSAE. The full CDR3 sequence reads CASSQDPGQGSAEAFF.

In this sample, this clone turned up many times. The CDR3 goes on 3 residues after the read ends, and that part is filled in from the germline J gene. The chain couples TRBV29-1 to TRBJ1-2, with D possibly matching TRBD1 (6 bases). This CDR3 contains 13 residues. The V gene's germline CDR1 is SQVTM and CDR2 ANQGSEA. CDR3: CSVEGGTTYGYTF. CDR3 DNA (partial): TGCAGCGTTGAAGGGGGGACAACCTACGGC.

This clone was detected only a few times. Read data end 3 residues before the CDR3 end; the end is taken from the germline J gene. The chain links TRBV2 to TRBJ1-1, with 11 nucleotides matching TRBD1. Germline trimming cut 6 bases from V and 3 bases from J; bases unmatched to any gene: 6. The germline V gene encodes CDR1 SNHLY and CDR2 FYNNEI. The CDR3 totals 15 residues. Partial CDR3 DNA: TGTGCCAGCAGGGGGACAGGGGGTTGGCACACTGAA. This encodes CASRGTGGWHTE. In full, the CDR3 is CASRGTGGWHTEAFF.

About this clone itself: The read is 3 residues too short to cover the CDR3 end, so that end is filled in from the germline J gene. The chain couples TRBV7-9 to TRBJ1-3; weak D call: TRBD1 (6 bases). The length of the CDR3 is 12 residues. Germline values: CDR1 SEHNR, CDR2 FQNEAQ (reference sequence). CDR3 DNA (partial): TGTGCCAGCAGCTTAGCTGACAGGACC. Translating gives CASSLADRT. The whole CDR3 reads CASSLADRTIYF.

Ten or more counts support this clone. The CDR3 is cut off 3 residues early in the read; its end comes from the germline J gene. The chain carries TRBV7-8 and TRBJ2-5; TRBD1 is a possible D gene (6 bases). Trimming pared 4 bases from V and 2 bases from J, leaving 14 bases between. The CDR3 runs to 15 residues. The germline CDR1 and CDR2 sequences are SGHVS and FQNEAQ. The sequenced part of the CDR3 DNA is TGTGCCAGCAGCTCCTATGGGACACTTCAAGAGACC. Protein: CASSSYGTLQET. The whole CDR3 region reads CASSSYGTLQETQYF.

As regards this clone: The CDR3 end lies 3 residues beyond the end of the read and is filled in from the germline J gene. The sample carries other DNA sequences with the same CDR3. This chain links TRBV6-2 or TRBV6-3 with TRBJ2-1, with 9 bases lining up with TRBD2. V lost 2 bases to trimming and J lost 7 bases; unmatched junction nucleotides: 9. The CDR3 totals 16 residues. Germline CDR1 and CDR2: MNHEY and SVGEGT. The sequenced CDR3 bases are TGTGCCAGCAGTTACGGCGGGGGGGCCCTGAATAATGAG. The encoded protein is CASSYGGGALNNE. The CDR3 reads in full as CASSYGGGALNNEQFF.

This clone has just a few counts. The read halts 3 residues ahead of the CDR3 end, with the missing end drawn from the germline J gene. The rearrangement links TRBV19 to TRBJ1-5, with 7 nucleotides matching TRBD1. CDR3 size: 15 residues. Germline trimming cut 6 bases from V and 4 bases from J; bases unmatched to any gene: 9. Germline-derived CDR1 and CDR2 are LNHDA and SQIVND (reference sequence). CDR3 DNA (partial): TGTGCCAGTAGAAGTAGACAGGGAGGGAATCAGCCC. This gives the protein CASRSRQGGNQP. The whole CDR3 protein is CASRSRQGGNQPQHF.

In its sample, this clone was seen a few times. The CDR3 DNA, read in part, is TGTGCCACCACAGGGGTTCTGAATTCACCC. Translated: CATTGVLNSP. The CDR3 in full is CATTGVLNSPLHF. The rearrangement links TRBV19 to TRBJ1-6; 7 bases fit TRBD1. The DNA ends 3 residues before the CDR3 does, and the rest of the CDR3 is filled in from the germline J gene. With 10 bases clipped from V and 7 bases from J, the junction kept 7 bases outside the gene matches. Germline loops: CDR1 LNHDA, CDR2 SQIVND (reference sequence). The CDR3 has 13 residues.

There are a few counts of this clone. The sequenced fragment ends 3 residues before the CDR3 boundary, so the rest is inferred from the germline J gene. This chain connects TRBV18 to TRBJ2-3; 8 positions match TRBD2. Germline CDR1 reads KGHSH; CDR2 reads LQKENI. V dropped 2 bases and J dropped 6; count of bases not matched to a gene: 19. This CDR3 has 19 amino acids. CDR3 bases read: TGTGCCAGCTCACCATGGTGCGGGGGGCCTCGTAGGAACGCGGATACG. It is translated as CASSPWCGGPRRNADT. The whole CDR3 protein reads CASSPWCGGPRRNADTQYF.

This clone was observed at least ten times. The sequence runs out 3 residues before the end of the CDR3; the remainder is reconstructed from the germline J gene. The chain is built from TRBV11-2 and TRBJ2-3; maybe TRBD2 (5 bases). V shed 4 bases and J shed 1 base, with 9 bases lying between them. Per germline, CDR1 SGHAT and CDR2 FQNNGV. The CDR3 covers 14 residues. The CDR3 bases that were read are TGTGCCAGCAGCTCGTTTAGCGGCACAGATACG. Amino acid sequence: CASSSFSGTDT. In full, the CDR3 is CASSSFSGTDTQYF.

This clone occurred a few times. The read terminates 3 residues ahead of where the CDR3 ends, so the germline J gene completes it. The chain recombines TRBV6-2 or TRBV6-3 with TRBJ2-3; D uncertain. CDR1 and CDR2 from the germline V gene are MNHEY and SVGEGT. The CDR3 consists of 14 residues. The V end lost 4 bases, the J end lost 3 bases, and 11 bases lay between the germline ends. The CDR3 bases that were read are TGTGCCAGCAGTTCGTCCTACGGTACAGATACG. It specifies CASSSSYGTDT. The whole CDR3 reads CASSSSYGTDTQYF.

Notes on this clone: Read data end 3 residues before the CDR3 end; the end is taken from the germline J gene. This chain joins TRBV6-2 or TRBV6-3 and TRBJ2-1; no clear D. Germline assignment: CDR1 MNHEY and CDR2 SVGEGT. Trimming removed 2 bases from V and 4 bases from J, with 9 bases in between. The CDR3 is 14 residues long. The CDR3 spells CASSYVFSYNEQFF. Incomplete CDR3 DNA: TGTGCCAGCAGTTACGTTTTCAGTTACAATGAG.

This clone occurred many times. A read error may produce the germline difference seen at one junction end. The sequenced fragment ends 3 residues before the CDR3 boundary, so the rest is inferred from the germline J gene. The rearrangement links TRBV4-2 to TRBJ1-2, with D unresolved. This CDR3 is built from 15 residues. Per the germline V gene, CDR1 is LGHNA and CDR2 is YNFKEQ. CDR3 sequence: CASSQEVAGGYGYTF. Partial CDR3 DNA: TGCGCCAGCAGCCAAGAGGTGGCGGGCGGCTATGGC.

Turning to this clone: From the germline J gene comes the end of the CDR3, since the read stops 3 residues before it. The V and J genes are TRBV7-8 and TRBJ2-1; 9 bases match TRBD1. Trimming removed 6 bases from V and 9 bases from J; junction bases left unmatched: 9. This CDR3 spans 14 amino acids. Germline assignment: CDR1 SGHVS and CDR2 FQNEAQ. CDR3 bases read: TGTGCCAGCAGGACAGAACTGACAGGGGGTGAG. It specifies CASRTELTGGE. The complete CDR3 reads CASRTELTGGEQFF.

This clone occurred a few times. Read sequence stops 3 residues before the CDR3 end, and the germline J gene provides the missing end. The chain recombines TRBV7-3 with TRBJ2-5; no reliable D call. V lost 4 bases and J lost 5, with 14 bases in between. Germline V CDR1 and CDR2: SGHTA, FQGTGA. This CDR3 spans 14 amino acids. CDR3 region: CASSSPPATETQYF. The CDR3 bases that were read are TGTGCCAGCAGCTCCCCCCCCGCTACTGAGACC.

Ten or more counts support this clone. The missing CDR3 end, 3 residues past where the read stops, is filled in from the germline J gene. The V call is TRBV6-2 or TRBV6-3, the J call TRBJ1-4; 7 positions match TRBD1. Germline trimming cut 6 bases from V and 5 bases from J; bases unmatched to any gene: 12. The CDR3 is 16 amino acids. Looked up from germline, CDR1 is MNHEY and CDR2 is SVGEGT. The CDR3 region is CASRPPRRDSNEKLFF. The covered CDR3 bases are TGTGCCAGCAGACCGCCCCGCCGGGACAGCAATGAAAAA.

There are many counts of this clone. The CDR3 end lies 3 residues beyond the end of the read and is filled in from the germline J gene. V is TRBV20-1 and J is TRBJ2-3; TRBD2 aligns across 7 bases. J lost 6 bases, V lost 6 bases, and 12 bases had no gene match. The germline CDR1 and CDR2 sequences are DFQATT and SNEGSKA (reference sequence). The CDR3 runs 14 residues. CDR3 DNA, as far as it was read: TGCAGTGCGCCGACTAGCCTGATTTCCGATACG. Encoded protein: CSAPTSLISDT. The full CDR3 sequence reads CSAPTSLISDTQYF.

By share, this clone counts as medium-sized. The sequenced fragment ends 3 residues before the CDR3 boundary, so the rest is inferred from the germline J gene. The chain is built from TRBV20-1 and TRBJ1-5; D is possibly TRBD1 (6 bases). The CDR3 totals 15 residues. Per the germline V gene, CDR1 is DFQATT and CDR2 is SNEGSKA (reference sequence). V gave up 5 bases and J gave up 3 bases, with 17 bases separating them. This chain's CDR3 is CSAENRVFYNQPQHF. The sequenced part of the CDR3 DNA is TGCAGTGCTGAGAACAGGGTCTTTTACAATCAGCCC.

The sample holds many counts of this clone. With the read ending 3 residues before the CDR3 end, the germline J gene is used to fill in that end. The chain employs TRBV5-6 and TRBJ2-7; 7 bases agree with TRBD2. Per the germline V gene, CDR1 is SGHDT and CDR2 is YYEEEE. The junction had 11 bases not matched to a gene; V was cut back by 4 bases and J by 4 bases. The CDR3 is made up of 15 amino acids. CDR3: CASSPVTSDGYEQYF. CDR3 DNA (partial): TGTGCCAGCAGCCCGGTCACTAGCGATGGATACGAG.

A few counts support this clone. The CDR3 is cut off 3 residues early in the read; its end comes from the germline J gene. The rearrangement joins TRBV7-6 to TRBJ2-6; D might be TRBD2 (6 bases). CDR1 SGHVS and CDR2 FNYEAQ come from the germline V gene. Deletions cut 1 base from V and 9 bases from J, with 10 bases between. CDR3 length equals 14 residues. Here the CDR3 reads CASSLGQGGNVLTF. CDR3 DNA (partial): TGTGCCAGCAGCTTAGGCCAGGGAGGCAACGTC.

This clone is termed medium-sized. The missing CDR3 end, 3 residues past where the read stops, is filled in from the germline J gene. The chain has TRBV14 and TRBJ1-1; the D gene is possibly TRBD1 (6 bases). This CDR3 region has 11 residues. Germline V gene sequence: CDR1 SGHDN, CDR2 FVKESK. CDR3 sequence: CASRLTGRAFF. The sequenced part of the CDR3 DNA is TGTGCCAGCAGGCTGACAGGAAGA.

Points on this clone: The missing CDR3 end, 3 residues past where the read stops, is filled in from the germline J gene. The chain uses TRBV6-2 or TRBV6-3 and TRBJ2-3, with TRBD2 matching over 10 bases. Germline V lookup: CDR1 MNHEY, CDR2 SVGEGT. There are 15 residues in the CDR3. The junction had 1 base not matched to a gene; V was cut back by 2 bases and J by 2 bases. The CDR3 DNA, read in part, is TGTGCCAGCAGTTACCTAGCGGGGGTCACAGATACG. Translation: CASSYLAGVTDT. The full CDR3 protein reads CASSYLAGVTDTQYF.

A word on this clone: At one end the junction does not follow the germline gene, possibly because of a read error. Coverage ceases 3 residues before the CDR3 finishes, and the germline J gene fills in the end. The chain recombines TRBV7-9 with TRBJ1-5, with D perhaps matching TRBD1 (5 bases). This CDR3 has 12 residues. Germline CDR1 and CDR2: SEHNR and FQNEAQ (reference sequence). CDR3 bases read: TGTTCCAGCACGGAGGGGAATCAGCCC. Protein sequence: CSSTEGNQP. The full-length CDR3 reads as CSSTEGNQPQHF. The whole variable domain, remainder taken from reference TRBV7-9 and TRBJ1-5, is DTGVSQNPRHKITKRGQNVTFRCDPISEHNRLYWYRQTLGQGPEFLTYFQNEAQLEKSRLLSDRFSAERPKGSFSTLEIQRTEQGDSAMYLCSSTEGNQPQHFGDGTRLSIL.